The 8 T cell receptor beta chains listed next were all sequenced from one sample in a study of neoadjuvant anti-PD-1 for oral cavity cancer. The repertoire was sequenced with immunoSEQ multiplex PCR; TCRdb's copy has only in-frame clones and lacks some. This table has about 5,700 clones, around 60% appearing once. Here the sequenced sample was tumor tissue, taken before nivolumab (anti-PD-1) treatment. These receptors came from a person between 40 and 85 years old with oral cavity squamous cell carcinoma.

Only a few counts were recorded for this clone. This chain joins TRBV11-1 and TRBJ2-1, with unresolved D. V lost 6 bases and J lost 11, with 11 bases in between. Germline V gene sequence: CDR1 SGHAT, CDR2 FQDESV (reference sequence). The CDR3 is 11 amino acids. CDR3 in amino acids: CASRSQAQQFF. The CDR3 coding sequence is TGTGCCAGCAGAAGCCAGGCCCAGCAGTTCTTC. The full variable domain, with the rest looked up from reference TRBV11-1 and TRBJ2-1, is EAEVAQSPRYKITEKSQAVAFWCDPISGHATLYWYRQILGQGPELLVQFQDESVVDDSQLPKDRFSAERLKGVDSTLKIQPAELGDSAMYLCASRSQAQQFFGPGTRLTVL.

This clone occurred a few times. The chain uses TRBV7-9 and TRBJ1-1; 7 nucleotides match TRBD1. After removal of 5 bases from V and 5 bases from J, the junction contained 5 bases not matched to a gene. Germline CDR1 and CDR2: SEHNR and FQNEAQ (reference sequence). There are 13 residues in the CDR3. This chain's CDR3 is CASSRTGGTEAFF. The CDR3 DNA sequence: TGTGCCAGCAGCCGGACAGGTGGAACTGAAGCTTTCTTT.

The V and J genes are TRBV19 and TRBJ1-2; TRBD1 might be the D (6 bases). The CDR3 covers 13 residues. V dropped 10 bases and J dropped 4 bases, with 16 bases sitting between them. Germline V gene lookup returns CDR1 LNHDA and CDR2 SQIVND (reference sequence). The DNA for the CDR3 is TGTGCCACAGGGGCACAGACGATCTATGGCTACACCTTC. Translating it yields CATGAQTIYGYTF. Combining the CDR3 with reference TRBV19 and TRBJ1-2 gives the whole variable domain DGGITQSPKYLFRKEGQNVTLSCEQNLNHDAMYWYRQDPGQGLRLIYYSQIVNDFQKGDIAEGYSVSREKKESFPLTVTSAQKNPTAFYLCATGAQTIYGYTFGSGTRLTVV.

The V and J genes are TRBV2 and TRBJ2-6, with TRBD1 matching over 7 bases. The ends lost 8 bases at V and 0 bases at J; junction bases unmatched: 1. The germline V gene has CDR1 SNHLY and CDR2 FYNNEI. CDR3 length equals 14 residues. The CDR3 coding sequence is TGTGCCAGCGCAGGGGGCTCTGGGGCCAACGTCCTGACTTTC. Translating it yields CASAGGSGANVLTF.

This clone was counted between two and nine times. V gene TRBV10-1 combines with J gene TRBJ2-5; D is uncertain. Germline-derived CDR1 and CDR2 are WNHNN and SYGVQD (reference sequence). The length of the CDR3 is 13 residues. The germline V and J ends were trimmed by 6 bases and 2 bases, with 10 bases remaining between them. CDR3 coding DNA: TGCGCCAGCAGGGCGACACCGCAAGAGACCCAGTACTTC. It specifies CASRATPQETQYF.

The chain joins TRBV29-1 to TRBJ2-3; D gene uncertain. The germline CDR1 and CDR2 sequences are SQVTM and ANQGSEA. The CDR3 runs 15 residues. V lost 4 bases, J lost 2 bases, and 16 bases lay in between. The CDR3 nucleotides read TGCAGCGTTGGGTACGGAACGCGGTTCACAGATACGCAGTATTTT. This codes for CSVGYGTRFTDTQYF.

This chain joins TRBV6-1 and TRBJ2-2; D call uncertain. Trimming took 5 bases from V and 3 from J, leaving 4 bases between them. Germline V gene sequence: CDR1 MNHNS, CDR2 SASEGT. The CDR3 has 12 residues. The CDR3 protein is CASSPDTGELFF. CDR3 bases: TGTGCCAGCAGTCCGGACACCGGGGAGCTGTTTTTT.

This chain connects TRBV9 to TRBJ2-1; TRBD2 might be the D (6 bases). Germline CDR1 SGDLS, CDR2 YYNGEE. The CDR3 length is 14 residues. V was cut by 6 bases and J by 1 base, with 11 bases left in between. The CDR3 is CASTPGGSYNEQFF. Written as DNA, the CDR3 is TGTGCCAGCACCCCCGGGGGATCCTACAATGAGCAGTTCTTC.